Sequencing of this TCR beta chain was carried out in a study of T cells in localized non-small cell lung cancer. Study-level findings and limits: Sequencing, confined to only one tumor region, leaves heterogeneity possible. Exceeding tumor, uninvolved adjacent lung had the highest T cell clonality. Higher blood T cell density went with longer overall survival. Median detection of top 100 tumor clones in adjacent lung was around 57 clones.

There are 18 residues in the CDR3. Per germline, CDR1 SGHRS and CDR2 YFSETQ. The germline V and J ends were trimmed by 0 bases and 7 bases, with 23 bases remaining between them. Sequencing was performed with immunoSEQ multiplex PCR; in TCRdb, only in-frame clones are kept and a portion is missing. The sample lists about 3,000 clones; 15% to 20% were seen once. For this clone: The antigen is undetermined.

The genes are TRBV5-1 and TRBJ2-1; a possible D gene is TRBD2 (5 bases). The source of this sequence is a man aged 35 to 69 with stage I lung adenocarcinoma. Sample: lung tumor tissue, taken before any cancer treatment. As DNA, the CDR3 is TGCGCCAGCAGCTTGGCCGGTGACTACCCATTATACGGGAATGAGCAGTTCTTC. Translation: CASSLAGDYPLYGNEQFF.